This T cell receptor beta chain was sequenced in a study of CD8+ T cells in alopecia areata. Germline-derived CDR1 and CDR2 are SGHVS and FQNEAQ. V shed 3 bases, J shed 2 bases, and the junction held 7 bases outside the gene matches. There are 15 residues in the CDR3. cDNA prepared by RNA extraction and subsequent reverse transcription served as the template for sequencing. Sequencing was performed with immunoSEQ multiplex PCR; in TCRdb, only in-frame clones are kept and a portion is missing. The sample lists around 250,000 clones, roughly 69% occurring once. This clone was seen more than once but under ten times. Both peripheral blood and punch biopsies of lesional scalp skin were obtained from patients who had alopecia areata.

The source material was CD4+ T cells sorted from blood, sampled at week 0. This clonotype originated in a human donor with alopecia areata. V and J are TRBV7-8 and TRBJ2-7; 7 nucleotides agree with TRBD1. As DNA, the CDR3 is TGTGCCAGCAGCTTCTCCCCCGGGACAGCCTACGAGCAGTACTTC. Amino acids: CASSFSPGTAYEQYF. Filled out from reference TRBV7-8 and TRBJ2-7, the complete variable domain reads GAGVSQSPRYKVAKRGQDVALRCDPISGHVSLFWYQQALGQGPEFLTYFQNEAQLDKSGLPSDRFFAERPEGSVSTLKIQRTQQEDSAVYLCASSFSPGTAYEQYFGPGTRLTVT.